This T cell receptor (beta chain) came from a study of T cell responses to AZD1222 COVID-19 vaccine. The study, taken as a whole, reports: Unmutated variant regions reportedly attract nearly half of all spike-specific TCRs.

The table came from immunoSEQ multiplex PCR; TCRdb's copy has only in-frame clones and leaves some out. The table has under 130,000 clones, roughly 88% seen once. Turning to this clone: The target antigen is unknown.

Sequencing used peripheral blood, obtained on day 0 of AZD1222 vaccination. The source is an adult in good health.

The DNA for the CDR3 is TGTGCCACCAGCTACTGGACAGGCCACTCCTACGAGCAGTACTTC. Amino acids: CATSYWTGHSYEQYF. V is TRBV15 and J is TRBJ2-7; 7 bases are a match to TRBD1. CDR1 is LNHNV and CDR2 is YYDKDF in the germline V gene (reference sequence). This CDR3 spans 15 amino acids. V lost 5 bases to trimming and J lost 0 bases; unmatched junction nucleotides: 7.